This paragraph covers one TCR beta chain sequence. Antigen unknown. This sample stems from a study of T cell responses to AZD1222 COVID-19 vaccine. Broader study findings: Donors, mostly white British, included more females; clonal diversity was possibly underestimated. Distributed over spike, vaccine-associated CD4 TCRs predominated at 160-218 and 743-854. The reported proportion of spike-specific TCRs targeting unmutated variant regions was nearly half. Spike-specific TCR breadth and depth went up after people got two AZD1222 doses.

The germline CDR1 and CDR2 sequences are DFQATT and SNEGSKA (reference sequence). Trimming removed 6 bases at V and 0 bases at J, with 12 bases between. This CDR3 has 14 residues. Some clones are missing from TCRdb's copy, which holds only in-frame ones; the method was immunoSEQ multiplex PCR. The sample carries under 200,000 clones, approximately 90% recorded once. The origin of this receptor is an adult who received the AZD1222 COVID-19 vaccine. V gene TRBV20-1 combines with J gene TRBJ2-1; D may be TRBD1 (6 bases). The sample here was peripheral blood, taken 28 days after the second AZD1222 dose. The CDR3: CSASKGDSYNEQFF. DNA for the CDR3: TGCAGTGCCAGTAAGGGGGACTCCTACAATGAGCAGTTCTTC.